The present T cell receptor beta chain was sequenced within a study of cytomegalovirus exposure and HLA in healthy donors. This CDR3 comprises 15 residues. Losses at the gene ends were 4 bases for V and 7 bases for J; bases not matched to a gene: 6. CDR1 is SGHRS, CDR2 YFSETQ, per germline. The study, taken as a whole, reports: Later on, a genetic analysis was performed. It linked a missense variant in DCLRE1C with V- and J-gene trimming of TCR beta. Owing to their indistinguishability, certain V segments, notably TRBV6-2 and TRBV6-3, were excluded. Later work found that TCR association rates differed between HLA loci; DRB1 had the most and HLA-C the fewest.

With 60 Vbeta and 13 Jbeta primers, the PCR was carried out. Assay: immunoSEQ multiplex PCR; the TCRdb copy retains only in-frame clones and omits some. This repertoire shows around 170,000 clones, around 77% found once; its top ten account for about 1.9%. In the case of this clone: Antigen specificity is unknown.

The sample was PBMCs. The chain joins TRBV5-1 to TRBJ1-6, with 9 bases fitting TRBD1. This TCR derives from a young woman in good health and CMV-seronegative. The CDR3, as DNA: TGCGCCAGCAGCGAGAAGACAGGGGGGAATTCACCCCTCCACTTT. Protein: CASSEKTGGNSPLHF.